These T cell receptor beta chains were read from a single sample in a study of CD8+ T cells in alopecia areata. TCRdb keeps only in-frame clones here, not all; method: immunoSEQ multiplex PCR. Among approximately 180,000 clones listed, approximately 59% were seen once. Sequenced here: CD4+ T cells sorted from blood, sampled at week 0. Receptors were obtained from a human donor with alopecia areata. CDR3s include the opening cysteine and the closing phenylalanine or tryptophan. A D gene is named only where the DNA matches it firmly. Only some rows state a clone size, as once, few, many or a class for expanded clones.

j_call d_call v_call clone_size cdr3_aa cdr3_nt
TRBJ2-7 - TRBV5-1 - CASSLLEGVEQYF TGCGCCAGCAGCTTGTTGGAGGGGGTCGAGCAGTACTTC
TRBJ2-1 TRBD2 TRBV19 - CASSILLAGGFDEQFF TGTGCCAGTAGTATCCTACTAGCGGGGGGGTTCGATGAGCAGTTCTTC
TRBJ2-2 - TRBV7-9 few CASNLGIGRTGELFF TGTGCCAGCAATCTTGGGATCGGTAGGACCGGGGAGCTGTTTTTT
TRBJ2-6 - TRBV29-1 - CSVASSGANVLTF TGCAGCGTTGCTAGCTCTGGGGCCAACGTCCTGACTTTC
TRBJ1-1 - TRBV29-1 - CSVVAGSSNTEAFF TGCAGCGTTGTGGCAGGGTCGAGCAACACTGAAGCTTTCTTT
TRBJ1-4 - TRBV28 few CASTRPGTSEKLFF TGTGCCAGCACACGCCCAGGGACGAGTGAAAAACTGTTTTTT
TRBJ1-1 - TRBV23-1 once CASSQSPLLWEAFF TGCGCCAGCAGTCAATCCCCGTTATTGTGGGAAGCTTTCTTT
TRBJ1-4 - TRBV14 few CASSQVRGPAEKLFF TGTGCCAGCAGCCAAGTTCGGGGCCCGGCTGAAAAACTGTTTTTT
TRBJ2-1 TRBD2 TRBV9 - CASSVVTSGAYNEQFF TGTGCCAGCAGCGTAGTCACTAGCGGGGCGTACAATGAGCAGTTCTTC
TRBJ2-3 - TRBV12-5 - CASGLRGDTQYF TGTGCTAGTGGTTTGAGGGGTGATACGCAGTATTTT
TRBJ2-2 TRBD1 TRBV30 - CASGQGPGELFF TGTGCCTCGGGACAGGGGCCCGGGGAGCTGTTTTTT
TRBJ2-3 - TRBV30 - CAWEKLGGRGTDTQYF TGTGCCTGGGAAAAATTGGGGGGAAGGGGCACAGATACGCAGTATTTT
TRBJ1-2 - TRBV29-1 - CSVEPYSGGYTF TGCAGCGTTGAACCTTATTCGGGTGGCTACACCTTC
TRBJ1-2 - TRBV15 - CATSRDSVGADGYTF TGTGCCACCAGCAGAGATAGTGTGGGCGCCGATGGCTACACCTTC
TRBJ2-5 TRBD1 TRBV6-5 - CASRGQGRETQYF TGTGCCAGCAGAGGACAGGGGAGGGAGACCCAGTACTTC
TRBJ1-3 TRBD1 TRBV29-1 - CSVGTGNSGNTIYF TGCAGCGTCGGGACAGGGAACTCTGGAAACACCATATATTTT
TRBJ1-5 - TRBV11-2 - CASSLGHNQPQHF TGTGCCAGCAGCTTAGGACACAATCAGCCCCAGCATTTT
TRBJ1-2 - TRBV19 many CASKENGYTF TGTGCCAGTAAAGAAAATGGCTACACCTTC
TRBJ1-5 TRBD1 TRBV29-1 - CSVGENRGEQPQHF TGCAGCGTCGGCGAGAACAGGGGGGAACAGCCCCAGCATTTT
TRBJ2-7 - TRBV27 - CASSVRIYYEQYF TGTGCCAGCAGTGTGAGGATCTACTACGAGCAGTACTTC
TRBJ1-2 - TRBV5-1 - CASSLTGRANYGYTF TGCGCCAGCAGCTTAACAGGGCGAGCTAACTATGGCTACACCTTC
TRBJ1-2 TRBD1 TRBV4-1 - CASSQGRQGPYLNYGYTF TGCGCCAGCAGCCAAGGGAGACAGGGACCCTATCTCAACTATGGCTACACCTTC
TRBJ2-7 - TRBV18 few CASSANRLRATYEQYF TGTGCCAGCTCAGCGAACCGGTTGAGGGCAACCTACGAGCAGTACTTC
TRBJ2-7 - TRBV29-1 - CSVGGNEQYF TGCAGCGTTGGAGGCAACGAGCAGTACTTC
TRBJ2-7 - TRBV6-1 - CASKGSGLHYEQYF TGTGCCAGCAAGGGCAGCGGATTACACTACGAGCAGTACTTC
TRBJ1-1 - TRBV4-1 - CASSQWPNGPHPGEAFF TGCGCCAGCAGCCAATGGCCGAACGGACCTCACCCTGGTGAAGCTTTCTTT
TRBJ1-6 - TRBV5-6 - CASSSTLHF TGTGCCAGCAGCTCAACCCTCCACTTT
TRBJ1-1 - TRBV12-5 - CASAPLQDPRAFF TGTGCTAGTGCTCCGCTGCAAGACCCCCGAGCTTTCTTT
TRBJ2-7 TRBD2 TRBV4-2 - CASSQAGTSGFYEQYF TGTGCCAGCAGCCAAGCCGGGACTAGCGGGTTCTACGAGCAGTACTTC
TRBJ2-6 - TRBV29-1 - CSVGSGLISGANVLTF TGCAGCGTTGGAAGCGGACTGATCTCTGGGGCCAACGTCCTGACTTTC
TRBJ2-5 - TRBV7-3 - CASSLGLFNGGETQYF TGTGCCAGCAGCTTAGGGCTATTCAACGGGGGAGAGACCCAGTACTTC
TRBJ2-3 - TRBV7-9 - CASTPGQLIDTQYF TGTGCCAGCACCCCCGGACAGTTAATCGATACGCAGTATTTT
TRBJ1-5 - TRBV30 few CAWSMGSNQPQHF TGTGCCTGGAGTATGGGTAGCAATCAGCCCCAGCATTTT
TRBJ2-5 TRBD1 TRBV25-1 - CASSLMRVTGETQYF TGTGCCAGCAGTTTGATGAGGGTGACAGGGGAGACCCAGTACTTC
TRBJ1-5 - TRBV6-6 once CASSASVNQPQHF TGTGCCAGCAGCGCCTCGGTCAATCAGCCCCAGCATTTT
TRBJ2-7 - TRBV6-5 - CASSSTGTPLYEQYF TGTGCCAGCAGTTCCACCGGGACTCCATTGTACGAGCAGTACTTC
TRBJ1-2 TRBD1 TRBV10-3 few CAIRPRQGEYGYTF TGTGCCATCAGACCTAGACAGGGGGAATATGGCTACACCTTC
TRBJ1-4 - TRBV4-1 - CASSQDRRNEKLFF TGCGCCAGCAGCCAAGACAGGCGGAATGAAAAACTGTTTTTT
TRBJ2-5 - TRBV5-4 - CASSFGEKETQYF TGTGCCAGCAGCTTCGGAGAGAAAGAGACCCAGTACTTC
TRBJ1-2 - TRBV7-3 once CASSLSGTANYGYTF TGTGCCAGCAGCTTATCCGGGACGGCTAACTATGGCTACACCTTC
TRBJ2-3 - TRBV6-6 - CASSAPGHTDTQYF TGTGCCAGCAGTGCTCCCGGCCACACAGATACGCAGTATTTT
TRBJ2-1 - TRBV19 - CASRRSEGSSYNEQFF TGTGCCAGTAGACGGTCGGAGGGGAGCTCCTACAATGAGCAGTTCTTC